Below, 3 T cell receptor beta chains from the same sample are listed, as sequenced in a study of OX40 agonist ivuxolimab in advanced cancers. TCRdb keeps only in-frame clones here, not all; method: immunoSEQ multiplex PCR. Of about 73,000 clones in the sample, about 80% are singletons; the top ten hold about 2.4%. The sequences come from CD4+ or CD8+ T cells sorted from blood, collected in a trial of the OX40 agonist ivuxolimab. All receptors come from an adult with an advanced solid tumor such as melanoma, head and neck, liver or kidney cancer.

The gene calls are TRBV4-1 and TRBJ2-7; D possibly corresponds to TRBD2 (6 bases). Germline CDR1 MGHRA, CDR2 YSYEKL. V was shortened by 1 base and J by 7 bases, with 20 bases between the two germline ends. The CDR3 spans 16 residues. CDR3 in amino acids: CASSQGRGNRKKEQYF. CDR3 DNA sequence: TGCGCCAGCAGCCAAGGGCGGGGAAACAGGAAAAAGGAGCAGTACTTC.

The chain employs TRBV18 and TRBJ2-1; possibly TRBD1 or TRBD2 for D (6 bases each). CDR3 length: 14 amino acids. Germline V CDR1 and CDR2: KGHSH, LQKENI. With 2 bases removed from V and 10 bases from J, the gap between germline ends came to 15 bases. The CDR3 reads CASSPNTGAGEQFF. The CDR3 bases are TGTGCCAGCTCACCAAATACGGGGGCTGGAGAGCAGTTCTTC.

The chain has TRBV30 and TRBJ1-2; a possible D gene is TRBD1 (6 bases). The CDR3 extends over 14 amino acids. In germline, CDR1 is GTSNPN, CDR2 SVGIG (reference sequence). Trimming shortened V by 2 bases and J by 8 bases, and 18 bases separated the two germline ends. The chain's CDR3 is CAWSFPPGEWGYTF. CDR3 in DNA: TGTGCCTGGAGTTTCCCTCCAGGGGAATGGGGCTACACCTTC.